One sample yielded the 31 T cell receptor beta chains listed below, sequenced in a study of cytomegalovirus exposure and HLA in healthy donors. PCR was performed using 60 Vbeta and 13 Jbeta primers. Sequencing was performed with immunoSEQ multiplex PCR; in TCRdb, only in-frame clones are kept and a portion is missing. The table lists about 120,000 clones, around 80% of them singletons, with about 1.5% in the top ten. Sequencing used PBMCs. All receptors derive from a woman under 30 in good health and CMV-seronegative.

The rearrangement links TRBV14 to TRBJ1-6, with 7 bases that match TRBD1. The germline V gene encodes CDR1 SGHDN and CDR2 FVKESK. This CDR3 is 13 amino acids long. The junction had 5 bases not matched to a gene; V was cut back by 4 bases and J by 11 bases. CDR3 bases: TGTGCCAGCAGCCTGACAGGGTTTACACCCCTCCACTTT. Its translation: CASSLTGFTPLHF.

In this sample, this clone turned up a few times. At one boundary the junction diverges from the germline segment, which might be a read error. V gene TRBV11-2 combines with J gene TRBJ2-7; D is possibly TRBD2 (7 bases). Per the germline V gene, CDR1 is SGHAT and CDR2 is FQNNGV. The CDR3 is 12 amino acids. CDR3 amino acids: CASSRREGVVCF. The CDR3 coding sequence is TGTGCCAGCAGCAGGAGGGAGGGGGTCGTCTGCTTC.

The gene calls are TRBV2 and TRBJ2-3; possible D gene TRBD1, 6 bases. V lost 7 bases to trimming and J lost 2 bases, with 16 bases between them. The CDR3 runs 15 residues. Germline CDR1 and CDR2: SNHLY and FYNNEI. The CDR3 nucleotides read TGTGCCAGCATTCAGTCACAGGGAACCACAGATACGCAGTATTTT. Amino acids: CASIQSQGTTDTQYF.

This clone has more than one count but fewer than ten. This chain uses TRBV19 with TRBJ2-5, with 8 bases lining up with TRBD1. Germline V lookup: CDR1 LNHDA, CDR2 SQIVND (reference sequence). This CDR3 contains 13 residues. The junction had 5 bases not matched to a gene; V was cut back by 8 bases and J by 3 bases. The CDR3 reads CASPLTGEETQYF. The DNA of the CDR3 is TGTGCCAGTCCCTTGACAGGGGAAGAGACCCAGTACTTC.

The chain uses TRBV14 and TRBJ1-1; tentative D call: TRBD1 (5 bases). V lost 0 bases, J lost 2 bases, and 10 bases lay in between. CDR3 length equals 15 residues. Germline V gene data show CDR1 as SGHDN and CDR2 as FVKESK. This chain's CDR3 is CASSQDWGVNTEAFF. CDR3 sequence (DNA): TGTGCCAGCAGCCAAGATTGGGGGGTTAACACTGAAGCTTTCTTT.

The rearrangement uses TRBV5-1 and TRBJ2-1; 12 nucleotides align to TRBD2. Germline loops: CDR1 SGHRS, CDR2 YFSETQ. V gave up 0 bases and J gave up 7 bases; unmatched junction bases: 5. The CDR3 loop spans 16 amino acids. As DNA, the CDR3 is TGCGCCAGCAGCTTGGAAGCTAGCGGGGGGGGGAATGAGCAGTTCTTC. This translates into CASSLEASGGGNEQFF.

The chain couples TRBV19 to TRBJ1-1; 10 bases line up with TRBD1. Looked up from germline, CDR1 is LNHDA and CDR2 is SQIVND (reference sequence). CDR3 length: 11 amino acids. Losses at the gene ends were 6 bases for V and 11 bases for J; bases not matched to a gene: 3. This chain's CDR3 is CASSMDRGAFF. CDR3 in DNA: TGTGCCAGTAGCATGGACAGGGGGGCTTTCTTT.

The genes are TRBV27 and TRBJ2-2; 10 bases are shared with TRBD1. This CDR3 comprises 16 residues. The germline V gene has CDR1 MNHEY and CDR2 SMNVEV (reference sequence). The V segment lost 8 bases and the J segment 5 bases; nucleotides outside the gene matches: 11. The CDR3: CASAWTGGSVTGELFF. Written as DNA, the CDR3 is TGTGCCAGCGCATGGACAGGGGGGTCTGTAACCGGGGAGCTGTTTTTT.

This rearrangement joins TRBV5-1 to TRBJ1-2; perhaps TRBD1 as D (6 bases). The CDR3 length is 15 residues. V lost 2 bases and J 5 bases, leaving 16 bases between the germline ends. The germline V gene encodes CDR1 SGHRS and CDR2 YFSETQ. CDR3 coding DNA: TGCGCCAGCAGCTTCGCACTGACAGGAGGTTATGGCTACACCTTC. Protein sequence: CASSFALTGGYGYTF.

V gene TRBV10-2 combines with J gene TRBJ2-1; 8 bases align to TRBD2. The CDR3 runs 13 residues. Trimming at V came to 8 bases and at J to 6 bases, leaving 6 bases not matched to a gene. Germline CDR1 reads WSHSY; CDR2 reads SAAADI. Here the CDR3 reads CASGLAYFNEQFF. The CDR3, as DNA: TGCGCCAGCGGACTAGCTTACTTCAATGAGCAGTTCTTC.

The V call is TRBV4-1, the J call TRBJ2-7; D remains ambiguous. Germline values: CDR1 MGHRA, CDR2 YSYEKL. Trimming left V 1 base short and J 2 bases short, with 6 bases between. The CDR3 length is 13 residues. This chain's CDR3 is CASSQAGAYEQYF. Here the CDR3 DNA reads TGCGCCAGCAGCCAAGCCGGAGCCTACGAGCAGTACTTC.

This chain connects TRBV25-1 to TRBJ2-1, with TRBD2 matching over 10 bases. Unmatched junction bases numbered 7, after V lost 2 bases and J lost 9 bases. The CDR3 sequence is 15 residues long. The germline V gene encodes CDR1 MGHDK and CDR2 SYGVNS. The CDR3 is CASSEPSGRAGEQFF. The DNA of the CDR3 is TGTGCCAGCAGTGAACCCAGCGGGAGGGCGGGTGAGCAGTTCTTC.

V gene TRBV7-9 combines with J gene TRBJ1-4, with unresolved D. Per germline, CDR1 SEHNR and CDR2 FQNEAQ (reference sequence). V lost 3 bases and J 3 bases, leaving 8 bases between the germline ends. The CDR3 contains 14 residues. The CDR3 reads CASSFKLSNEKLFF. CDR3 DNA sequence: TGTGCCAGCAGCTTTAAATTGTCTAATGAAAAACTGTTTTTT.

Written as DNA, the CDR3 is TGTGCCAGCACCCCAGGGGGCGCCGGAAACACCATATATTTT. Protein product: CASTPGGAGNTIYF. V and J are TRBV7-2 and TRBJ1-3; 8 bases align to TRBD1. Looked up from germline, CDR1 is SGHTA and CDR2 is FQGNSA. J was trimmed by 4 bases and V by 7 bases; bases with no gene match: 6. The CDR3 runs 14 residues.

The chain is built from TRBV9 and TRBJ1-2; perhaps TRBD1 as D (6 bases). The CDR3 loop spans 13 amino acids. Trimming left V 4 bases short and J 8 bases short, with 15 bases between. The V gene's germline CDR1 is SGDLS and CDR2 YYNGEE. In DNA, the CDR3 is TGTGCCAGCAGCCAAGGGGGAGCGGAAGGCTACACCTTC. Translating gives CASSQGGAEGYTF.

The chain carries TRBV5-1 and TRBJ2-2; the match to TRBD1 covers 7 bases. The CDR3 contains 17 residues. V was pared by 1 base and J by 0 bases, with 6 bases of the junction left unmatched. Per germline, CDR1 SGHRS and CDR2 YFSETQ. CDR3 coding DNA: TGCGCCAGCAGCTTGATGGGGGACAGCGCGAACACCGGGGAGCTGTTTTTT. Encoded protein: CASSLMGDSANTGELFF.

The gene calls are TRBV15 and TRBJ1-5, with TRBD1 as a possible D gene (6 bases). CDR1 is LNHNV, CDR2 YYDKDF, per germline (reference sequence). V was trimmed by 1 base and J by 3 bases, leaving 7 bases between them. This CDR3 is 14 amino acids long. CDR3 DNA: TGTGCCACCAGCAGAGGGACAGTCAATCAGCCCCAGCATTTT. It is translated as CATSRGTVNQPQHF.

The chain combines TRBV29-1 with TRBJ2-7, with D possibly being TRBD1 (6 bases). V was cut by 6 bases and J by 1 base, with 16 bases left in between. The V gene's germline CDR1 is SQVTM and CDR2 ANQGSEA. CDR3 length equals 14 residues. This CDR3 is CSVMPGQGSYEQYF. CDR3 in DNA: TGCAGCGTAATGCCGGGACAAGGGTCCTACGAGCAGTACTTC.

The rearrangement uses TRBV7-9 and TRBJ1-1; TRBD1 matches at 8 bases. Germline V gene lookup returns CDR1 SEHNR and CDR2 FQNEAQ (reference sequence). The ends lost 9 bases at V and 4 bases at J; junction bases unmatched: 10. The CDR3 is 14 residues long. DNA for the CDR3: TGTGCCAGTCAACAGGGGGACTTCGCCACTGAAGCTTTCTTT. Its protein product is CASQQGDFATEAFF.

This clone turned up a few times. The chain carries TRBV4-1 and TRBJ1-4; 8 nucleotides agree with TRBD1. This CDR3 has 13 amino acids. In germline, CDR1 is MGHRA, CDR2 YSYEKL. V dropped 4 bases and J dropped 6; count of bases not matched to a gene: 1. The CDR3 spells CASSRQGYEKLFF. CDR3 coding DNA: TGCGCCAGCAGCCGACAGGGGTATGAAAAACTGTTTTTT.

The gene calls are TRBV6-5 and TRBJ1-4; possible D gene TRBD1, 6 bases. The V end lost 6 bases, the J end lost 0 bases, and 8 bases lay between the germline ends. CDR1 is MNHEY and CDR2 is SVGAGI in the germline V gene. The CDR3 is made up of 14 amino acids. DNA for the CDR3: TGTGCCAGCAGCAACAGGGCAACTAATGAAAAACTGTTTTTT. This gives the protein CASSNRATNEKLFF.

CDR3 residues: CASSLRRGNYNEQFF. CDR3 DNA sequence: TGCGCCAGCAGCTTGAGACGGGGGAATTACAATGAGCAGTTCTTC. The chain combines TRBV5-1 with TRBJ2-1; perhaps TRBD2 as D (6 bases). There are 15 residues in the CDR3. CDR1 and CDR2 (germline): SGHRS, YFSETQ. Trimming took 1 base from V and 4 from J, leaving 12 bases between them.

V is TRBV29-1 and J is TRBJ1-2; D is unclear. There are 12 residues in the CDR3. V was pared by 4 bases and J by 0 bases, with 6 bases between. Looked up from germline, CDR1 is SQVTM and CDR2 is ANQGSEA. The CDR3 reads CSVVPANYGYTF. The CDR3 coding sequence is TGCAGCGTTGTACCGGCTAACTATGGCTACACCTTC.

The rearrangement joins TRBV2 to TRBJ1-5; the D is unclear. The V end lost 7 bases, the J end lost 2 bases, and 15 bases lay between the germline ends. In germline, CDR1 is SNHLY, CDR2 FYNNEI. The CDR3 spans 15 residues. CDR3 residues: CASTEDGIGNQPQHF. In DNA form, the CDR3 reads TGTGCCAGCACTGAGGACGGGATTGGCAATCAGCCCCAGCATTTT.

This clone was detected a few times. The chain uses TRBV5-1 and TRBJ2-7, with TRBD2 as a possible D gene (5 bases). Trimming took 5 bases from V and 2 from J, leaving 11 bases between them. Germline assignment: CDR1 SGHRS and CDR2 YFSETQ. The length of the CDR3 is 13 residues. The CDR3 nucleotides are TGCGCCAGCAGGAGTTTGGAGGCCTACGAGCAGTACTTC. This sequence encodes CASRSLEAYEQYF. The full variable domain, rest sourced from reference TRBV5-1 and TRBJ2-7, is KAGVTQTPRYLIKTRGQQVTLSCSPISGHRSVSWYQQTPGQGLQFLFEYFSETQRNKGNFPGRFSGRQFSNSRSEMNVSTLELGDSALYLCASRSLEAYEQYFGPGTRLTVT.

In its sample, this clone was seen once. The chain employs TRBV19 and TRBJ1-2; D perhaps matches TRBD1 (6 bases). This CDR3 comprises 15 residues. Deletions cut 3 bases from V and 8 bases from J, with 19 bases between. The germline V gene encodes CDR1 LNHDA and CDR2 SQIVND (reference sequence). This CDR3 is CASSIQGRSSGGYTF. In DNA, the CDR3 is TGTGCCAGTAGTATCCAGGGGCGCTCCTCCGGGGGCTACACCTTC.

The rearrangement joins TRBV6-1 to TRBJ2-6; D gene unclear. In germline, CDR1 is MNHNS, CDR2 SASEGT. This CDR3 contains 14 residues. V was cut by 7 bases and J by 0 bases, with 7 bases left in between. The CDR3 reads CASTPFSGANVLTF. Here the CDR3 DNA reads TGTGCCAGCACCCCTTTCTCTGGGGCCAACGTCCTGACTTTC.

DNA for the CDR3: TGCGCCAGCAGCTTGGTTGGACAGGGGGCCGACACTGAAGCTTTCTTT. Its protein is CASSLVGQGADTEAFF. The chain uses TRBV5-1 and TRBJ1-1, with 11 positions matching TRBD1. This CDR3 contains 16 residues. Trimming took 0 bases from V and 3 from J; bases not matched to a gene: 4. CDR1 and CDR2 (germline): SGHRS, YFSETQ.

The J gene is TRBJ2-7, the V gene TRBV2; possibly TRBD2 for D (6 bases). The germline gives CDR1 SNHLY, CDR2 FYNNEI. Trimming shortened V by 6 bases and J by 4 bases, and 22 bases separated the two germline ends. CDR3 length: 16 residues. CDR3 coding DNA: TGTGCCAGCAGCCACGGGGGAAGGGCCCGAAGTTACGAGCAGTACTTC. Its translation is CASSHGGRARSYEQYF.

The genes are TRBV19 and TRBJ2-1, with TRBD1 matching 9 bases. The CDR3 covers 15 residues. Germline CDR1 LNHDA, CDR2 SQIVND (reference sequence). Trimming took 7 bases from V and 5 from J; bases not matched to a gene: 9. DNA of the CDR3: TGTGCCAGTACCGCGGGACAGGGCTTTAACAATGAGCAGTTCTTC. Protein: CASTAGQGFNNEQFF. Supplemented by reference TRBV19 and TRBJ2-1, the full variable domain reads DGGITQSPKYLFRKEGQNVTLSCEQNLNHDAMYWYRQDPGQGLRLIYYSQIVNDFQKGDIAEGYSVSREKKESFPLTVTSAQKNPTAFYLCASTAGQGFNNEQFFGPGTRLTVL.

Here the CDR3 reads CATSRGGTLAYEQYF. For the CDR3, the DNA is TGTGCCACCAGCAGAGGAGGGACTCTAGCCTACGAGCAGTACTTC. The chain recombines TRBV15 with TRBJ2-7; D possibly corresponds to TRBD2 (6 bases). Trimming shortened V by 1 base and J by 2 bases, and 12 bases separated the two germline ends. This CDR3 comprises 15 residues. Germline V gives CDR1 LNHNV, CDR2 YYDKDF (reference sequence).